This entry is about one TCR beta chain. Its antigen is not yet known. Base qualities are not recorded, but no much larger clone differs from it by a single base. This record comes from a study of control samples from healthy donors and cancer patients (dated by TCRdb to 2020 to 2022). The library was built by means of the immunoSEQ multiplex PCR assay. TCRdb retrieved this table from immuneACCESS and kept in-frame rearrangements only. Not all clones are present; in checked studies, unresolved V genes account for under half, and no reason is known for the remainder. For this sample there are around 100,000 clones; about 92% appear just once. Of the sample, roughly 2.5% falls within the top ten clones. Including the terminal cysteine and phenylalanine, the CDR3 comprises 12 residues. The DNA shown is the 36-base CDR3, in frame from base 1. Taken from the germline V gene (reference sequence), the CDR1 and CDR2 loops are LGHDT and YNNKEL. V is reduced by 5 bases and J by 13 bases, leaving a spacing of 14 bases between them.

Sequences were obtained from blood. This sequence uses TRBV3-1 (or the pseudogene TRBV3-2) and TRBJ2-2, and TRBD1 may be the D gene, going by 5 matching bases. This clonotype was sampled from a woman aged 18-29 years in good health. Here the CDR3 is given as CASSSTGTWLFF. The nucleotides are TGTGCCAGCAGCTCAACAGGAACGTGGCTGTTTTTT.